The 10 T cell receptor beta chains given below trace back to one sample, sequenced in a study of PD-L1 blockade in urothelial cancer. Profiled with immunoSEQ multiplex PCR; TCRdb holds only in-frame clones, not every one. There are 100,000 to 150,000 clones in the sample; about four fifths occur only once, and 3.2% lies in the top ten. Indicated time point: pretreatment peripheral blood. Sequencing was performed on PBMCs, taken around atezolizumab (anti-PD-L1) treatment. The receptor source for this set is a man between 50 and 59 years old with urothelial cancer.

V is TRBV27 and J is TRBJ2-4, with D possibly being TRBD2 (6 bases). This CDR3 has 12 residues. Germline CDR1 is MNHEY and CDR2 is SMNVEV (reference sequence). Trimming took 10 bases from V and 2 from J, leaving 9 bases between them. The CDR3 loop is CATGVTKNIQYF. CDR3 bases: TGTGCCACGGGGGTGACCAAAAACATTCAGTACTTC.

This clone was observed a handful of times. This chain connects TRBV5-1 to TRBJ1-1; a weak D match, TRBD1 (6 bases). Trimming took off 2 bases at V and 0 bases at J, with 8 bases between the two ends. The CDR3 sequence is 14 residues long. Germline-derived CDR1 and CDR2 are SGHRS and YFSETQ. The CDR3 spells CASSFTGMNTEAFF. In DNA form, the CDR3 reads TGCGCCAGCAGCTTCACAGGGATGAACACTGAAGCTTTCTTT.

This clone was observed a single time. The chain joins TRBV30 to TRBJ1-1; the match to TRBD1 covers 9 bases. CDR1 is GTSNPN, CDR2 SVGIG, per germline (reference sequence). Germline trimming cut 2 bases from V and 5 bases from J; bases unmatched to any gene: 9. The CDR3 consists of 15 residues. CDR3 residues: CAWSNSGTGRTEAFF. The DNA for the CDR3 is TGTGCCTGGAGTAATAGCGGGACAGGGCGGACTGAAGCTTTCTTT.

As concerns this clone: Because the CDR3's place on the DNA is in doubt, the DNA is left out and the CDR3 is given as listed by TCRdb. The chain is built from TRBV6-4 and TRBJ2-3; whether TRBD2, the table's D call, matches the DNA was not checked. CDR1 MRHNA and CDR2 SNTAGT come from the germline V gene. The CDR3 is 21 residues long, ends included. The chain's CDR3 is CASSDSGFGNGVWSSKATQYF.

The V gene is TRBV18, the J gene TRBJ2-7, with a weak D call TRBD1 (7 bases). This CDR3 is built from 15 residues. CDR1 is KGHSH and CDR2 is LQKENI in the germline V gene. Trimming took 3 bases from V and 3 from J, leaving 15 bases between them. CDR3 sequence reads: CASSPQMRDSYEQYF. As DNA, the CDR3 is TGTGCCAGCTCACCTCAAATGCGGGACAGCTACGAGCAGTACTTC.

The chain recombines TRBV27 with TRBJ2-4, with 10 positions matching TRBD2. The CDR3 is 18 residues long. Trimming cost V 1 base and J 4 bases; bases outside gene matches: 10. Germline V gene sequence: CDR1 MNHEY, CDR2 SMNVEV (reference sequence). The CDR3 sequence is CASSLLAGLTSGKNIQYF. The CDR3 DNA is TGTGCCAGCAGTTTATTGGCTGGACTGACTAGCGGGAAAAACATTCAGTACTTC.

V usage is TRBV7-2 and J usage is TRBJ2-5; weak D call: TRBD2 (5 bases). Germline V gene sequence: CDR1 SGHTA, CDR2 FQGNSA. The V gene lost 8 bases and the J gene lost 1 base, with 14 bases spanning the gap. The CDR3 runs 14 residues. CDR3 DNA sequence: TGTGCCAGCGGGAGAATGACTCCCCAAGAGACCCAGTACTTC. Its protein product is CASGRMTPQETQYF.

This chain connects TRBV6-4 to TRBJ2-1; TRBD2 is a possible D gene (5 bases). The length of the CDR3 is 17 residues. CDR1 and CDR2 from the germline V gene are MRHNA and SNTAGT. V was trimmed by 3 bases and J by 4 bases, leaving 19 bases between them. The CDR3 DNA is TGTGCCAGCAGTGAAACGGACCGGGGAGAAGGGTACAATGAGCAGTTCTTC. This sequence encodes CASSETDRGEGYNEQFF.

The chain links TRBV7-2 to TRBJ2-1; D might be TRBD2 (6 bases). Germline assignment: CDR1 SGHTA and CDR2 FQGNSA. The V end was cut by 6 bases, the J end by 4 bases, with 13 bases between. This CDR3 is built from 14 residues. The CDR3 nucleotides read TGTGCCAGCAGGGCACCTAGCGAGTACAATGAGCAGTTCTTC. As protein: CASRAPSEYNEQFF.

This chain connects TRBV5-1 to TRBJ1-6; 9 bases agree with TRBD1. J was trimmed by 6 bases and V by 4 bases; bases with no gene match: 14. Germline V gene data show CDR1 as SGHRS and CDR2 as YFSETQ. The CDR3 has 18 residues. The DNA of the CDR3 is TGCGCCAGCAGCCCGGGACAGGGATCATCTCAGCTTAATTCACCCCTCCACTTT. It is translated as CASSPGQGSSQLNSPLHF.